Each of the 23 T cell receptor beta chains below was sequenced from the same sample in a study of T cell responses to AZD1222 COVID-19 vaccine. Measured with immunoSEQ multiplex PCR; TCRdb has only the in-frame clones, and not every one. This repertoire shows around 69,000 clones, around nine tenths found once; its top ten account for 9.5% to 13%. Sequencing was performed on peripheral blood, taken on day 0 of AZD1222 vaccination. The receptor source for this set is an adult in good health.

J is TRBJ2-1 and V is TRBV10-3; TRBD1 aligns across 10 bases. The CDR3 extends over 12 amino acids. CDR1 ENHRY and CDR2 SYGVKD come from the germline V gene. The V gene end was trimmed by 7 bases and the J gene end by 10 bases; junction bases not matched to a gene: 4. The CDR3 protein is CAIKDRGNEQFF. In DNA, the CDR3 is TGTGCCATCAAGGACAGGGGGAACGAGCAGTTCTTC.

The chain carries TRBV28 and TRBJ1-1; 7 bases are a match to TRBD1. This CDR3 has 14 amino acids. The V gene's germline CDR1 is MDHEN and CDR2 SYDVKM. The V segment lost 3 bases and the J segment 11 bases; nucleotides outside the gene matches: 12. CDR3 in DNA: TGTGCCAGCAGTTTTGCAGGGGGGGTTGTGATGGCTTTCTTT. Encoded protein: CASSFAGGVVMAFF.

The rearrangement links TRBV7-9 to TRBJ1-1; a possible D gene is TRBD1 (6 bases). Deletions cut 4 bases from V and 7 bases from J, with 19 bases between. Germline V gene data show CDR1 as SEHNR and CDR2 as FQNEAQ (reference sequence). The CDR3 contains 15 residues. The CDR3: CASSSQGGGTGEAFF. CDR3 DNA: TGTGCCAGCAGCTCACAGGGTGGGGGAACGGGTGAAGCTTTCTTT.

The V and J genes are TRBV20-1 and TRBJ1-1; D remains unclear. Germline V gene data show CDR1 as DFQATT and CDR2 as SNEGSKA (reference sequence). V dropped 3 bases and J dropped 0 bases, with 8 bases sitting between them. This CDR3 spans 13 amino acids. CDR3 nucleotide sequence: TGCAGTGCTAGTGGCCCCTTGAACACTGAAGCTTTCTTT. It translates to CSASGPLNTEAFF.

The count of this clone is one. CDR3 protein: CASSGQGGANYGYTF. CDR3 DNA: TGTGCCAGTAGCGGACAGGGGGGAGCTAACTATGGCTACACCTTC. This chain joins TRBV19 and TRBJ1-2; 10 nucleotides agree with TRBD1. V dropped 6 bases and J dropped 0; count of bases not matched to a gene: 4. Germline V CDR1 and CDR2: LNHDA, SQIVND (reference sequence). The CDR3 runs to 15 residues. Full variable domain (outside the CDR3, taken from reference TRBV19 and TRBJ1-2): DGGITQSPKYLFRKEGQNVTLSCEQNLNHDAMYWYRQDPGQGLRLIYYSQIVNDFQKGDIAEGYSVSREKKESFPLTVTSAQKNPTAFYLCASSGQGGANYGYTFGSGTRLTVV.

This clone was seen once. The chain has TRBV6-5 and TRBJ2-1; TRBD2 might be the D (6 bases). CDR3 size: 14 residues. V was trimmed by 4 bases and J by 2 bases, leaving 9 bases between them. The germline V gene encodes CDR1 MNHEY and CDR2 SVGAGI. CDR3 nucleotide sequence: TGTGCCAGCAGTTTTCGCGGGACCTACAATGAGCAGTTCTTC. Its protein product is CASSFRGTYNEQFF.

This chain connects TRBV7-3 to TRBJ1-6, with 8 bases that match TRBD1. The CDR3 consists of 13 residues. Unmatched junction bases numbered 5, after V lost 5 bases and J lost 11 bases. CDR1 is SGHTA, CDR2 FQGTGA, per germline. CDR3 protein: CASSPQGAPPLHF. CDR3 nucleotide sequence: TGTGCCAGCAGCCCCCAGGGGGCCCCACCCCTCCACTTT.

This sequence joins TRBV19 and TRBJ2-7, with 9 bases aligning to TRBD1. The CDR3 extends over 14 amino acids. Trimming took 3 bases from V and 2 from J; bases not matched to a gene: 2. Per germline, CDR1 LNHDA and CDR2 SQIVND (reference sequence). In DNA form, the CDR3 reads TGTGCCAGTAGTATGCGGGACAGGGCCTACGAGCAGTACTTC. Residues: CASSMRDRAYEQYF.

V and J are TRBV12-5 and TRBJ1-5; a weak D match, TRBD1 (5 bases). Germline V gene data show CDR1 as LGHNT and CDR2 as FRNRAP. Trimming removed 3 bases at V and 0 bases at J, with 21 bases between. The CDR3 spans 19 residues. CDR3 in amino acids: CASGFLSGLASYSNQPQHF. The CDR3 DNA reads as TGTGCTAGTGGTTTCCTCTCGGGGCTAGCCTCCTATAGCAATCAGCCCCAGCATTTT. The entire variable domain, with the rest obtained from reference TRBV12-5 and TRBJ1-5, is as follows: DARVTQTPRHKVTEMGQEVTMRCQPILGHNTVFWYRQTMMQGLELLAYFRNRAPLDDSGMPKDRFSAEMPDATLATLKIQPSEPRDSAVYFCASGFLSGLASYSNQPQHFGDGTRLSIL.

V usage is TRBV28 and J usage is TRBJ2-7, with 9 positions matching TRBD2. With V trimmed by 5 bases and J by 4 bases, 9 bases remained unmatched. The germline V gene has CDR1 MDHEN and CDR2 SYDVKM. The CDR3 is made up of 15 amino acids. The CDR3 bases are TGTGCCAGCAGTGGGGGGTGGCGGGAGGGGTACGAGCAGTACTTC. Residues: CASSGGWREGYEQYF.

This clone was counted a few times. CDR3 bases: TGTGCCAGCAGTACCTTAAGACAGCGAAGCTCCTACGAGCAGTACTTC. This codes for CASSTLRQRSSYEQYF. The chain recombines TRBV6-2 or TRBV6-3 with TRBJ2-7, with a possible D match to TRBD1 (5 bases). V dropped 5 bases and J dropped 0 bases, with 17 bases sitting between them. Germline V CDR1 and CDR2: MNHEY, SVGEGT. CDR3 size: 16 residues.

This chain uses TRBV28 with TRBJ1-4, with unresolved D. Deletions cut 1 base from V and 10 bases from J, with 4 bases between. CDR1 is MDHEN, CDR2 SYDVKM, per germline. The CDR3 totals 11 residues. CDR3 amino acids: CASSLLGKLFF. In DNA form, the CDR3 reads TGTGCCAGCAGTTTATTAGGAAAACTGTTTTTT.

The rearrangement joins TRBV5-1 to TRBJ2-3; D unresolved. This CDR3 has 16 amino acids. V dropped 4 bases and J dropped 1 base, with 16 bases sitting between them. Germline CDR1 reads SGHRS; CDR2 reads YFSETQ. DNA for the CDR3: TGCGCCAGCAGCCCGACGCCCGATCCGGGCACAGATACGCAGTATTTT. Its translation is CASSPTPDPGTDTQYF. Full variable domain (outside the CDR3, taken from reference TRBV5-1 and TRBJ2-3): KAGVTQTPRYLIKTRGQQVTLSCSPISGHRSVSWYQQTPGQGLQFLFEYFSETQRNKGNFPGRFSGRQFSNSRSEMNVSTLELGDSALYLCASSPTPDPGTDTQYFGPGTRLTVL.

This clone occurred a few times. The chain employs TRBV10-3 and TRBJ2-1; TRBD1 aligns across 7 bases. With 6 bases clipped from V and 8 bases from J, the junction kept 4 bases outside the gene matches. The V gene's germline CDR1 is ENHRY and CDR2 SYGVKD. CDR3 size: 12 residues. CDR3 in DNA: TGTGCCATCAGGGGAACAGGGGATGAGCAGTTCTTC. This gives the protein CAIRGTGDEQFF.

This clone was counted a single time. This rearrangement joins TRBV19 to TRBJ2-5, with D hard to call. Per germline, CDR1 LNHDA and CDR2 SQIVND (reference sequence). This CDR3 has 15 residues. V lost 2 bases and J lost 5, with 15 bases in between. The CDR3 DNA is TGTGCCAGTAGTATACAGGATGGAGTGTGGGAGACCCAGTACTTC. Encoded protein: CASSIQDGVWETQYF.

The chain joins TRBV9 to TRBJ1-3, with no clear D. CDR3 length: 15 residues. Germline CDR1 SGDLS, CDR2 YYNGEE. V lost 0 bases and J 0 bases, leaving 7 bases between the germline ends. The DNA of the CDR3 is TGTGCCAGCAGCGTAGGAGGGATCTCTGGAAACACCATATATTTT. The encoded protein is CASSVGGISGNTIYF.

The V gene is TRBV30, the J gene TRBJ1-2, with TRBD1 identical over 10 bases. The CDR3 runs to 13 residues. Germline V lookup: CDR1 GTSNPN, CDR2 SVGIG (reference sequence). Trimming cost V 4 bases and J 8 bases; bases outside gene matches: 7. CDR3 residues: CAWTTGGVGGYTF. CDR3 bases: TGTGCCTGGACGACAGGGGGCGTTGGAGGCTACACCTTC. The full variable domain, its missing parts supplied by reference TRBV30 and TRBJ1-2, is SQTIHQWPATLVQPVGSPLSLECTVEGTSNPNLYWYRQAAGRGLQLLFYSVGIGQISSEVPQNLSASRPQDRQFILSSKKLLLSDSGFYLCAWTTGGVGGYTFGSGTRLTVV.

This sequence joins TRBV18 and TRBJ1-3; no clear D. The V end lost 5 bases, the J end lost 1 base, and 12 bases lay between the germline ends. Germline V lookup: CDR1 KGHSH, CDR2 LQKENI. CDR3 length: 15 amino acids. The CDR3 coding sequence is TGTGCCAGCTCAGAGATTGGCGCGTCTGGAAACACCATATATTTT. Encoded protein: CASSEIGASGNTIYF.

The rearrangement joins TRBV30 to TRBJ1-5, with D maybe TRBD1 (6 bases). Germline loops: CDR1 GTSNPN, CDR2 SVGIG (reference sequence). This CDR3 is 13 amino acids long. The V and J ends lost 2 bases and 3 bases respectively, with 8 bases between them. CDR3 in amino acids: CAWSRTDNQPQHF. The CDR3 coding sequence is TGTGCCTGGAGTCGGACAGACAATCAGCCCCAGCATTTT.

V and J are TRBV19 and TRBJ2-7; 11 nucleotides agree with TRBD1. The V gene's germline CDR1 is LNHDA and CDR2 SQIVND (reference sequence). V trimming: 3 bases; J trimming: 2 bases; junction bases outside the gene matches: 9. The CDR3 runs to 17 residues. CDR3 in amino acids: CASSIGWDRGIPYEQYF. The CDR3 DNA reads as TGTGCCAGTAGTATTGGGTGGGACAGGGGGATCCCCTACGAGCAGTACTTC.

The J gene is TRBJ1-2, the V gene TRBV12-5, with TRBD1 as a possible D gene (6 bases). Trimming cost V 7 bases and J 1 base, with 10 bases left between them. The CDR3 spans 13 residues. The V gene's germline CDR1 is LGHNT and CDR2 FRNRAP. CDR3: CASARDINYGYTF. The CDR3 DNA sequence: TGTGCTAGTGCCAGGGACATTAACTATGGCTACACCTTC.

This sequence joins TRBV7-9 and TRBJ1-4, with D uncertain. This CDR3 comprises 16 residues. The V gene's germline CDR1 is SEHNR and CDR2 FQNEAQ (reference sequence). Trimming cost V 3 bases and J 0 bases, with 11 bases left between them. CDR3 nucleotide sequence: TGTGCCAGCAGCTTCTTCCCCTCTGCAACTAATGAAAAACTGTTTTTT. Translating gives CASSFFPSATNEKLFF.

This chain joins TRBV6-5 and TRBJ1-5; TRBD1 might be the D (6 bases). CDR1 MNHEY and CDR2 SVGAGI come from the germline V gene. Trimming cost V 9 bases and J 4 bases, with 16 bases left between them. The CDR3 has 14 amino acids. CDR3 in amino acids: CASKSTQGNQPQHF. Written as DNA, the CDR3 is TGTGCCAGTAAGAGCACCCAGGGGAATCAGCCCCAGCATTTT.